A selection of T cell receptor beta chains follows, all from one sample in a study of regulatory T cells in long-lasting Graves disease. TCRdb re-analysed the multiplex PCR reads in MiXCR, keeping a single row per CDR3 protein. The table lists roughly 500,000 distinct CDR3 sequences, approximately 15% of them singletons. A further study also used this sample, focusing on T cells in Graves' hyperthyroidism and ophthalmopathy.

The source material was peripheral blood mononuclear cells (PBMCs), sampled at new diagnosis, from a patient treated with antithyroid drugs. The receptors shown here come from a woman aged 50 to 60 with Graves disease. Each CDR3 is given with its conserved first and last residue. Fields, in order: V gene, D gene, CDR3 length, clone size, J gene, CDR3 DNA, CDR3 protein. The D gene is left open where the match is weak. Size is stated for part of the rows, as once, few or many counts, or as a class when the clone is expanded.

>TRBV28|TRBD2|14|many|TRBJ2-7
TGTGCCAGCAGTCCCCGGGGAGGGAGGGACGAGCAGTACTTC
CASSPRGGRDEQYF
>TRBV28|TRBD1|15|few|TRBJ1-4
TGTGCCAGCAGTCCCTGGACAGGGCTAAATGAAAAACTGTTTTTT
CASSPWTGLNEKLFF
>TRBV13|NA|16|many|TRBJ2-7
TGTGCCAGCAGCGGGACCCAGGGATCTTGGTCCTACGAGCAGTACTTC
CASSGTQGSWSYEQYF
>TRBV28|NA|15|few|TRBJ1-3
TGTGCCAGCAGTCCAGGACTAGCGTGGGGAAACACCATATATTTT
CASSPGLAWGNTIYF
>TRBV6-1|TRBD2|15|NA|TRBJ2-2
TGTGCCAGCAGTGAAACTAGCGGAGCTCCCGGGGAGCTGTTTTTT
CASSETSGAPGELFF
>TRBV28|TRBD1|13|many|TRBJ1-1
TGTGCCAGCAGGGGACAGTTGAACACTGAAGCTTTCTTT
CASRGQLNTEAFF
>TRBV5-1|NA|12|NA|TRBJ2-3
TGCGCCAGCAGCTTGATACCAGATACGCAGTATTTT
CASSLIPDTQYF
>TRBV28|TRBD1|17|many|TRBJ2-3
TGTGCCAGCAGTCCCACCCCGGGACAGTTCGTTTTGGATACGCAGTATTTT
CASSPTPGQFVLDTQYF
>TRBV28|TRBD1|13|many|TRBJ2-3
TGTGCCAGCAGGACAGGGCGAACAGATACGCAGTATTTT
CASRTGRTDTQYF
>TRBV20-1|NA|17|many|TRBJ2-3
TGCAGTGCGCCGTACAGCCACCTTATCTTTAGGGCAGATACGCAGTATTTT
CSAPYSHLIFRADTQYF
>TRBV5-1|NA|15|NA|TRBJ2-2
TGCGCCAGCAACTTGAGATCCCCGGGGACCGGGGAGCTGTTTTTT
CASNLRSPGTGELFF
>TRBV4-1|TRBD1|15|NA|TRBJ2-7
TGCGCCAGCAGCCAATACGGGGACAGTTCCTACGGGCAGTACTTC
CASSQYGDSSYGQYF
>TRBV28|TRBD1|18|many|TRBJ1-1
TGTGCCAGCAGTCCTATAGTTCGGGACAGGGCGATGAACACTGAAGCTTTCTTT
CASSPIVRDRAMNTEAFF
>TRBV14|NA|15|NA|TRBJ2-7
TGTGCCAGCAGCCCCCGGGTCCTAAGCTCCTACGAGCAGTACTTC
CASSPRVLSSYEQYF
>TRBV18|NA|16|many|TRBJ1-1
TGTGCCAGCTCACCACAAGCCGCTTGGGGGAACACTGAAGCTTTCTTT
CASSPQAAWGNTEAFF
>TRBV5-4|TRBD1|14|many|TRBJ1-4
TGTGCCAGCAGCGAGGGACAGGCTTCCGAAAAACTGTTTTTT
CASSEGQASEKLFF
>TRBV28|TRBD2|14|NA|TRBJ2-1
TGTGCCAGCAGGGCGGGGGGCCCACACAATGAGCAGTTCTTC
CASRAGGPHNEQFF
>TRBV18|TRBD1|16|few|TRBJ1-5
TGTGCCAGCTCACCCAGACAGGGCGATAGCAATCAGCCCCAGCATTTT
CASSPRQGDSNQPQHF
>TRBV24-1|TRBD1|14|NA|TRBJ1-5
TGTGCCACCAGTCCGGGACAGGGCCATCAGCCCCAGCAATTT
CATSPGQGHQPQQF
>TRBV5-8|NA|14|many|TRBJ1-2
TGTGCCAGCAGCTTGGTGCAGGCCCTGTATGGCTACACCTTC
CASSLVQALYGYTF
>TRBV5-4|TRBD2|15|many|TRBJ2-7
TGTGCCAGCAGCTTGGAACTAGCGGGATTGGTCGAGCAGTACTTC
CASSLELAGLVEQYF
>TRBV7-9|NA|13|many|TRBJ2-2
TGTGCCAGCAGCCCGACCCCTACCGGGGAGCTGTTTTTT
CASSPTPTGELFF
>TRBV11-2|TRBD2|17|many|TRBJ2-1
TGTGCCAGCAGCTTACCCCCCTCGGTAGCGGGGTTGGGAGAGCAGTTCTTC
CASSLPPSVAGLGEQFF
>TRBV24-1|TRBD1|15|many|TRBJ1-5
TGTGCCACCAGTGACCCGGACAGGGCCAATCAGCCCCAGCATTTT
CATSDPDRANQPQHF
>TRBV28|NA|16|NA|TRBJ1-3
TGTGCCAGCAGTTACTCGAAGCAGGGCGGAGGAAACACCATATATTTT
CASSYSKQGGGNTIYF